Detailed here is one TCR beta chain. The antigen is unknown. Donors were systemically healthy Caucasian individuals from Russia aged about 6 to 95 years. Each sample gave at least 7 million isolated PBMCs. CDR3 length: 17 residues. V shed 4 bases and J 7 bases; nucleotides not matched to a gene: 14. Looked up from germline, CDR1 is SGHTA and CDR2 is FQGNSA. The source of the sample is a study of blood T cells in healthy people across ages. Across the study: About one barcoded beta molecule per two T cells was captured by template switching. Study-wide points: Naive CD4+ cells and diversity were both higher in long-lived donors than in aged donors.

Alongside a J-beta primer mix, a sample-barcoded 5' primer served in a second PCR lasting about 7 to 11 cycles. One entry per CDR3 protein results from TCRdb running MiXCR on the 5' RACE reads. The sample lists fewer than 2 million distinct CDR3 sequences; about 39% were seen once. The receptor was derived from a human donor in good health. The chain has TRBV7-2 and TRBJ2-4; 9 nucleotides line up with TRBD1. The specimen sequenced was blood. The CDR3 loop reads CASSSRPGGQGPNIQYF. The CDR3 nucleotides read TGTGCCAGCAGCTCAAGGCCTGGGGGACAGGGCCCTAACATTCAGTACTTC.